This T cell receptor (beta chain) is from a study of OX40 agonist ivuxolimab in advanced cancers. Study information: Hepatocellular carcinoma, melanoma, renal cell or head and neck cancer was diagnosed in the dose-escalation patients. The study reported partial responses in three patients: one hepatocellular carcinoma, two cutaneous melanoma. General study findings and limits: Partial responders receiving 0.1-3.0 mg/kg showed among the lowest clonal expansion.

People who had autoimmune disease history or systemic immunosuppression were excluded. Method: immunoSEQ multiplex PCR; TCRdb's copy keeps in-frame clones and lacks some. This table holds about 77,000 clones, around four fifths found once. About this clone: Its antigen remains unidentified. The sample carries other DNA sequences with the same CDR3.

With 0 bases removed from V and 8 bases from J, the gap between germline ends came to 11 bases. CDR3 length: 15 residues. Germline CDR1 MNHEY, CDR2 SVGAGI. Sequences were derived from CD4+ or CD8+ T cells sorted from blood, sampled in a trial of the OX40 agonist ivuxolimab. The rearrangement joins TRBV6-5 to TRBJ1-6; no firm D call. The receptor's source is an adult with an advanced solid tumor such as melanoma, head and neck, liver or kidney cancer. The CDR3 reads CASSYSRTGDSPLHF. The CDR3, as DNA: TGTGCCAGCAGTTACTCGAGGACGGGAGATTCACCCCTCCACTTT.